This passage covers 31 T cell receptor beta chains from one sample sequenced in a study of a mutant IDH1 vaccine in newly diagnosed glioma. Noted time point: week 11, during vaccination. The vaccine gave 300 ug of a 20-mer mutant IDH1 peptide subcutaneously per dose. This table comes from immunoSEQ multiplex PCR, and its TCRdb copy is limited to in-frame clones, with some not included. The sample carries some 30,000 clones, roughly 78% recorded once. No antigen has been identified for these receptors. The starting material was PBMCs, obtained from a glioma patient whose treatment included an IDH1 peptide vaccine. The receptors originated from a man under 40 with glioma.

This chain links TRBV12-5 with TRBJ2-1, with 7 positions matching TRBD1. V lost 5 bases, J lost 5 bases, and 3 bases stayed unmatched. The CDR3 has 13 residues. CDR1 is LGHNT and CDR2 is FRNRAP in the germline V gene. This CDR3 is CASGLDRNNEQFF. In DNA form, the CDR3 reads TGTGCTAGTGGTCTGGACAGGAACAATGAGCAGTTCTTC.

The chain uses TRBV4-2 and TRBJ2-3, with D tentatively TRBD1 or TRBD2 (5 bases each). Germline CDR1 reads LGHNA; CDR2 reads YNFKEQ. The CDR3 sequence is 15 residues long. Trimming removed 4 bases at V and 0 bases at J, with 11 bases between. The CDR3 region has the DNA TGTGCCAGCAGCCCCGGGGCGGCGAGCACAGATACGCAGTATTTT. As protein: CASSPGAASTDTQYF.

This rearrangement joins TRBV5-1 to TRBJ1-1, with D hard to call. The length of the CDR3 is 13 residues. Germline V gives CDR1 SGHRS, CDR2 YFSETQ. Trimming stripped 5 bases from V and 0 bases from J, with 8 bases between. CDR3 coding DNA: TGCGCCAGCAGGACGACACTGAACACTGAAGCTTTCTTT. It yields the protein CASRTTLNTEAFF. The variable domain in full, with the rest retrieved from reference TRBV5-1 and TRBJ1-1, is KAGVTQTPRYLIKTRGQQVTLSCSPISGHRSVSWYQQTPGQGLQFLFEYFSETQRNKGNFPGRFSGRQFSNSRSEMNVSTLELGDSALYLCASRTTLNTEAFFGQGTRLTVV.

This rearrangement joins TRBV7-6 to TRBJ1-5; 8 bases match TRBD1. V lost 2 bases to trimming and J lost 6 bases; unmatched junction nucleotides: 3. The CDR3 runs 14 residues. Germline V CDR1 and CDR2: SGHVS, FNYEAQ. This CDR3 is CASSLSRGLQPQHF. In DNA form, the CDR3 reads TGTGCCAGCAGCTTATCCAGGGGGCTTCAGCCCCAGCATTTT.

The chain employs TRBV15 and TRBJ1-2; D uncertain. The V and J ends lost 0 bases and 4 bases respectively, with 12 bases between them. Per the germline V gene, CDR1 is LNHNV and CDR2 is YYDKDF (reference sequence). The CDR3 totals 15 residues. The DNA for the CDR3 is TGTGCCACCAGCAGAGATCGGATCGAGGGCTATGGCTACACCTTC. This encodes CATSRDRIEGYGYTF.

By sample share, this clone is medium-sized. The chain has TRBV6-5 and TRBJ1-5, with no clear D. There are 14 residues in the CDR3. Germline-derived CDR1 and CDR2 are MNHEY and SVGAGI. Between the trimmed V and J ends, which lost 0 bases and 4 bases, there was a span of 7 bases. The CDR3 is CASSYSRVNQPQHF. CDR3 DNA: TGTGCCAGCAGTTACTCAAGGGTAAATCAGCCCCAGCATTTT.

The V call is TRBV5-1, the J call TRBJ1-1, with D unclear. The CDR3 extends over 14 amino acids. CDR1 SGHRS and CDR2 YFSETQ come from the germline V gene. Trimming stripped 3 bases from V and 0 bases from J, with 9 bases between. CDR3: CASSSDGMNTEAFF. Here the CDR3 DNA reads TGCGCCAGCAGCTCAGACGGAATGAACACTGAAGCTTTCTTT.

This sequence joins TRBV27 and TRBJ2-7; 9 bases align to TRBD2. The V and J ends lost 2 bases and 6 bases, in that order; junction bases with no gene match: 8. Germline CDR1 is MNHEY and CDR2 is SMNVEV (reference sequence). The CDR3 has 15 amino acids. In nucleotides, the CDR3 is TGTGCCAGCAGTTTACAGGGTAGCGGGGGTGCCGAGCAGTACTTC. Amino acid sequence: CASSLQGSGGAEQYF.

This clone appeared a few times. The chain's CDR3 is CASSPGANEKLFF. CDR3 in DNA: TGTGCCAGCAGCCCTGGGGCTAATGAAAAACTGTTTTTT. The chain recombines TRBV5-6 with TRBJ1-4; no clear D gene. V was pared by 4 bases and J by 3 bases, with 7 bases between. Germline-derived CDR1 and CDR2 are SGHDT and YYEEEE. The CDR3 consists of 13 residues.

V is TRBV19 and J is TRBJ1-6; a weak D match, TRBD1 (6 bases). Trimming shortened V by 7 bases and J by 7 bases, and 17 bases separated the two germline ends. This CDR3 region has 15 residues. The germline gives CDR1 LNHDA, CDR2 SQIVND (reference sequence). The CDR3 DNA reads TGTGCCAGTAATCATCGACAGGTGGGCAATTCACCCCTCCACTTT. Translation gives CASNHRQVGNSPLHF.

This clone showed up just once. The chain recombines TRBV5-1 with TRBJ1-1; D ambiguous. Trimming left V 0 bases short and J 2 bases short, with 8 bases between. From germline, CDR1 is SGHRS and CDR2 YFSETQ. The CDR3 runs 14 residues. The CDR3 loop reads CASSLAGTNTEAFF. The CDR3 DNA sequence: TGCGCCAGCAGCTTGGCGGGTACAAACACTGAAGCTTTCTTT.

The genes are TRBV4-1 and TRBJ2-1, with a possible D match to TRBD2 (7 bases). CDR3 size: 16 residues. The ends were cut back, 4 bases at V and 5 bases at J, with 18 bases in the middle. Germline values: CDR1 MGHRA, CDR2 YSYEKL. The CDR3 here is CASSLSRGGPNNEQFF. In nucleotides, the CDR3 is TGCGCCAGCAGCCTCTCAAGGGGGGGTCCCAACAATGAGCAGTTCTTC.

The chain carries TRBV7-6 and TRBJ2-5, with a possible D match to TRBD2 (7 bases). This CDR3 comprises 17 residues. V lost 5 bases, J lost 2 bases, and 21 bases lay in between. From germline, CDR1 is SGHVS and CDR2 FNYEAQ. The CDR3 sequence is CASSPSGRGALQETQYF. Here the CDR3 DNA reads TGTGCCAGCAGCCCCTCGGGGAGGGGGGCCCTACAAGAGACCCAGTACTTC.

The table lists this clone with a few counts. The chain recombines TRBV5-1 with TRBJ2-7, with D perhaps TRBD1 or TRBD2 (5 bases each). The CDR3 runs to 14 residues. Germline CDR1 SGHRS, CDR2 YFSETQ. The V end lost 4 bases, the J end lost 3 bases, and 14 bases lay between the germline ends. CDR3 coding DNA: TGCGCCAGCAGCACAACCGGGGCCAACTACGAGCAGTACTTC. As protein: CASSTTGANYEQYF.

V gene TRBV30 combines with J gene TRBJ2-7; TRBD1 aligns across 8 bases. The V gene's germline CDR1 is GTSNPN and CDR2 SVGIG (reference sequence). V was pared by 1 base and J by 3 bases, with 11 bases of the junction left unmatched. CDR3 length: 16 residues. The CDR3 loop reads CAWSARPGTGNYEQYF. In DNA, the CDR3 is TGTGCCTGGAGTGCCCGCCCCGGGACAGGCAACTACGAGCAGTACTTC.

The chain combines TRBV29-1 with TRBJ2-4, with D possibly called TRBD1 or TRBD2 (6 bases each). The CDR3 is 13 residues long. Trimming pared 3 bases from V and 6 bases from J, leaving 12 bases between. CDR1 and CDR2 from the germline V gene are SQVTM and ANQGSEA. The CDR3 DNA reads TGCAGCGTTGATCAGGAGGGGGGAAACATTCAGTACTTC. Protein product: CSVDQEGGNIQYF.

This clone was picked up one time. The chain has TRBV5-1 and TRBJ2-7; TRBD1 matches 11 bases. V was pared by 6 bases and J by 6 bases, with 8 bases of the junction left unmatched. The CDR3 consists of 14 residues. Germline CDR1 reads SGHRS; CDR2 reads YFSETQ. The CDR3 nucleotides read TGCGCCAGCACTTGGGAGGACAGGGGGCGCGAGCAGTACTTC. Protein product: CASTWEDRGREQYF.

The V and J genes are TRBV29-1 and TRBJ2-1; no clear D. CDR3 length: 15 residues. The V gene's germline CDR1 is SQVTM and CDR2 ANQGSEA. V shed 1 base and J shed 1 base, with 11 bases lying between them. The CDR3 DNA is TGCAGCGTTGAAGTAAGGCGGATATCCTACAATGAGCAGTTCTTC. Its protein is CSVEVRRISYNEQFF.

The CDR3 DNA follows: TGTGCCTGGAGTGAGACGAACACTGAAGCTTTCTTT. Its protein product is CAWSETNTEAFF. V is TRBV30 and J is TRBJ1-1; D not certain. Trimming shortened V by 1 base and J by 1 base, and 4 bases separated the two germline ends. The germline gives CDR1 GTSNPN, CDR2 SVGIG (reference sequence). CDR3 length: 12 residues.

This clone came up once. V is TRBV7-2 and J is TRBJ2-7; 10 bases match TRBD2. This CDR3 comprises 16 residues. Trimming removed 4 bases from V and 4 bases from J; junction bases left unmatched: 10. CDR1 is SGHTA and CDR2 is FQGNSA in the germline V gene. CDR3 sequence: CASSSNPSGRLYEQYF. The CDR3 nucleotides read TGTGCCAGCAGCTCTAATCCTAGCGGGAGATTATACGAGCAGTACTTC.

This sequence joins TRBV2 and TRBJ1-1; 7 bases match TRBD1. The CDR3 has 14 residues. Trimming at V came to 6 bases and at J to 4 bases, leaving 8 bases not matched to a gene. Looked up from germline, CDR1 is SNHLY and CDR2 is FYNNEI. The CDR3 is CASSIGGEGTEAFF. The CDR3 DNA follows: TGTGCCAGCAGCATAGGGGGCGAGGGCACTGAAGCTTTCTTT.

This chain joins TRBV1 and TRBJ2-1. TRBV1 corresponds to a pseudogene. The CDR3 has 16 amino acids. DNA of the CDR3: TGCACCAGCAGCCAAGCCGGGACCGCCGCGGAGAATGAGCAGTTCTTC. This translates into CTSSQAGTAAENEQFF.

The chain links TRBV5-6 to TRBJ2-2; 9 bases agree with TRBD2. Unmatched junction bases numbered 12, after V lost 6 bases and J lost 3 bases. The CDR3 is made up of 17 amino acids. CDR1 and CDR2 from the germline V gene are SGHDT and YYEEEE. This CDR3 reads CASTAGGGRADTGELFF. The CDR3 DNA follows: TGTGCCAGCACCGCCGGCGGCGGGAGGGCCGACACCGGGGAGCTGTTTTTT.

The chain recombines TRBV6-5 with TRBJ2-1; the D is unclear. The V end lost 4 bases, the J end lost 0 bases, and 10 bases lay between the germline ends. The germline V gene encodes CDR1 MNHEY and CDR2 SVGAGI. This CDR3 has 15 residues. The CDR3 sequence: CASSWTASSYNEQFF. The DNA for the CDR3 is TGTGCCAGCAGTTGGACGGCGAGCTCCTACAATGAGCAGTTCTTC.

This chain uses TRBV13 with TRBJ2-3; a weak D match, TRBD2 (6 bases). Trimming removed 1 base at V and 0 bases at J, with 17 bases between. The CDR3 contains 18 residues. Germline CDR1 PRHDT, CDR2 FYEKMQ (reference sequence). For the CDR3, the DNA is TGTGCCAGCAGCTTAGATGGAGGGAGATCACCAAGCACAGATACGCAGTATTTT. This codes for CASSLDGGRSPSTDTQYF.

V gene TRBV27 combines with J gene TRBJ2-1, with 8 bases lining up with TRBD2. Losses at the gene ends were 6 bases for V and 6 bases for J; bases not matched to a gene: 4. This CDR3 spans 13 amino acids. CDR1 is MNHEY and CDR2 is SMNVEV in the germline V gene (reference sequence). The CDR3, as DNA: TGTGCCAGCAGCCGGGGACTAGTCAATGAGCAGTTCTTC. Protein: CASSRGLVNEQFF.

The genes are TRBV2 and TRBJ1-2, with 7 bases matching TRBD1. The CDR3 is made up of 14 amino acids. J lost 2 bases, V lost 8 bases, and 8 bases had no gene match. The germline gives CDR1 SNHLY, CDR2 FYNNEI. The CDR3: CASFRGGSNYGYTF. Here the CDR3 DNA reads TGTGCCAGCTTCCGAGGGGGCTCAAACTATGGCTACACCTTC.

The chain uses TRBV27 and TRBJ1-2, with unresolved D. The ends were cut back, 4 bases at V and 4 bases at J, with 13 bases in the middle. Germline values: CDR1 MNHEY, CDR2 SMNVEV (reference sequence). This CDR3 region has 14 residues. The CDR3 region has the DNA TGTGCCAGCAGTTCTTCACGAGAAATCTATGGCTACACCTTC. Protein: CASSSSREIYGYTF.

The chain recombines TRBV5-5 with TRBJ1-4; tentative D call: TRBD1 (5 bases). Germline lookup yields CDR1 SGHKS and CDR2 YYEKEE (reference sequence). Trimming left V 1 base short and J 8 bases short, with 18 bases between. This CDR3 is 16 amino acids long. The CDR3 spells CASSLTYTLGGEKLFF. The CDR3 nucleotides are TGTGCCAGCAGCTTGACCTACACCCTTGGGGGGGAAAAACTGTTTTTT.

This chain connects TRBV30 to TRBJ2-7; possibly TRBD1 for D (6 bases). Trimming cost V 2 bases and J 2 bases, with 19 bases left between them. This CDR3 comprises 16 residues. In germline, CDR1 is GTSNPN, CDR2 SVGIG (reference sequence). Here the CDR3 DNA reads TGTGCCTGGAGTCAAAAAAGACAGGTCCACCCCTACGAGCAGTACTTC. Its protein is CAWSQKRQVHPYEQYF.

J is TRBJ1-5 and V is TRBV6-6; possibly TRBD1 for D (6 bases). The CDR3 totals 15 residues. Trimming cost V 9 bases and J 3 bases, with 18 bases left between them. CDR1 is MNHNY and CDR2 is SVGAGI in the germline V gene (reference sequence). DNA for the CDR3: TGTGCCAGTCGACCACAGGGTTTAGACAATCAGCCCCAGCATTTT. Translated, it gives CASRPQGLDNQPQHF.